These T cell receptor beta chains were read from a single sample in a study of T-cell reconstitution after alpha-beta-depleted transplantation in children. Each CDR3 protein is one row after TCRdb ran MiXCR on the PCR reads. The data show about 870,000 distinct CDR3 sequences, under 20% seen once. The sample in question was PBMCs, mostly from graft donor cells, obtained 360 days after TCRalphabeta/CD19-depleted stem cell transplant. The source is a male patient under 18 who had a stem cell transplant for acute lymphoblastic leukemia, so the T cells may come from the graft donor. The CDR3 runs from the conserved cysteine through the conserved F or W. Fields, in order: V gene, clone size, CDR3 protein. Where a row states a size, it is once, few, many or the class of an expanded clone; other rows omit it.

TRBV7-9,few,CASSSPPGQGDFNTGELFF
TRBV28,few,CASSFTGLSHEQYF
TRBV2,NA,CASSEEGGLAGVDANTGELFF
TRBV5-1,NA,CASSPDRGQSYEQYF
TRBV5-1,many,CASSLGAGYGQPQHF
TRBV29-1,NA,CSAGPGGGANTEAFF
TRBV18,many,CASSPSGRENYNEQFF
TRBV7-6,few,CASSLGPSGNNEQFF
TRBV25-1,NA,CASSEGGLREQYF
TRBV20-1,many,CSARDKTGLAATDTQYF
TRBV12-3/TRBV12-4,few,CASSGDQGGRNEQYF
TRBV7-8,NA,CASSLVGQGCYEQYF
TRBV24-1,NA,CATSDVTGGGQPQHF
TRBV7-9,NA,CASSPLAGGEEQYF
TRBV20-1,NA,CSARDQAAGSIPDTQYF
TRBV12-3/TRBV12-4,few,CASSLIGGGADTQYF
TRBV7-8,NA,CASSLPRLAGNGYNEQFF
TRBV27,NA,CASSLSPEGHEQYF
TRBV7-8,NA,CASSSDRTSGETQYF
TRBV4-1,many,CASSQVLREQFF
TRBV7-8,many,CASSFSRLSTGELFF
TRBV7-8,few,CASSFTREGLYNEQFF
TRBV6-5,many,CASSYSSGQPYYEQYF
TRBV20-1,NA,CSAGLALEQFF
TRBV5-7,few,CASTFRQQYF
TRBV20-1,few,CSAMVGTVNTEAFF
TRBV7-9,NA,CASSSTYPDDPYEQYF
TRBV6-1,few,CASSALLQGIGGYTF
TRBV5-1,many,CASSLDRGGTDTQYF
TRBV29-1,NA,CSVIAPTGRTDTQYF
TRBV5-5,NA,CASSLGPAVLAYEQYF
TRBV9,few,CASSAHLAAPENEQFF
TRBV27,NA,CASSLSRGGRSNIQYF
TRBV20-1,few,CSAGGNDYGYTF
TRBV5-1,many,CASSVEGSRTEAFF
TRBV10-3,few,CAISEPGRGSGGETQYF
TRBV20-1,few,CSARASGRASYEQYF
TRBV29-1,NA,CSVGAGTSAYNEQFF
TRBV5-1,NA,CASSNKDRPLGIDTQYF
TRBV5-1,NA,CASSFRLAGGAGSYEQYF
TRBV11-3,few,CASSLDRDVTEAFF
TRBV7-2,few,CASSLVLDRAEAFF
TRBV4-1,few,CASSQVIAGGQETQYF
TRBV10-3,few,CAIKTENSGNTIYF
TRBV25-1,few,CASSEFQGFNEQFF
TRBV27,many,CASSPATNEKLFF
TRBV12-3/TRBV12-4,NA,CASSFQGTSWYEQFF
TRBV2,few,CASSEDRGLGNTIYF
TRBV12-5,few,CASGLVPREGDQETQYF
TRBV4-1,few,CASSQVQGSSPGELFF
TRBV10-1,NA,CASSDQDTQYF
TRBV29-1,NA,CSVDNLLDRGEQFF
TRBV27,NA,CASSPDGTRRQTQYF
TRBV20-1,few,CSATDAFTEAFF
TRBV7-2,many,CASSLGTKETQYF
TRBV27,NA,CASSPSSGRRKVTDTQYF
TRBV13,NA,CASSFGRQGDSYEQYF
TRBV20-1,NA,CSAGQGGGGAFF
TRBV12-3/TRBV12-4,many,CASSPIAVSYNEQFF